This is a list of T cell receptor beta chains from one sample in a study of neoadjuvant nivolumab and ipilimumab in lung cancer. This table comes from immunoSEQ multiplex PCR, and its TCRdb copy is limited to in-frame clones, with some not included. The data show more than 25,000 clones, more than 75% seen once. Sequenced here: tumor tissue, sampled after neoadjuvant nivolumab, alone or with ipilimumab, at or shortly before surgery. The receptors stem from an adult with non-small cell lung cancer. Each CDR3 is given with its conserved first and last residue. Each record gives: clone size, J gene, V gene, D gene, CDR3 DNA, CDR3 protein. A D gene is named only where the DNA matches it firmly. Size values are once, few and many counts, or a class for expanded clones, and some rows have none.

>NA|TRBJ2-7|TRBV7-2|TRBD2
TGTGCCAGCAACGGGGGGACTCGTGAGTACTTC
CASNGGTREYF
>NA|TRBJ2-3|TRBV30|TRBD2
TGTGCCTGGAGTCGGGAGGCCGTGTCCGGGGCAGATACGCAGTATTTT
CAWSREAVSGADTQYF
>once|TRBJ1-3|TRBV6-6|NA
TGTGCCAGCAGTTACTCTGCACCGAGCTCTGGAAACACCATATATTTT
CASSYSAPSSGNTIYF
>NA|TRBJ2-1|TRBV5-6|NA
TGTGCCAGCAGCAGACTCCTTACCTCCTACAATGAGCAGTTCTTC
CASSRLLTSYNEQFF
>NA|TRBJ2-5|TRBV12-5|NA
TGTGCTAGTGGTTTACTCCAAGAGACCCAGTACTTC
CASGLLQETQYF
>NA|TRBJ2-7|TRBV10-3|TRBD2
TGTGCCATCAGTGATTCTAGCGGAAGCTCCTACGAGCAGTACTTC
CAISDSSGSSYEQYF
>NA|TRBJ1-2|TRBV2|TRBD1
TGTGCCAGCAGGGATACTTATACGGGGACAGGACCAGACTATGGCTACACCTTC
CASRDTYTGTGPDYGYTF
>NA|TRBJ1-1|TRBV30|NA
TGTGCCTGGAGTCACACATCCACTGAAGCTTTCTTT
CAWSHTSTEAFF
>NA|TRBJ2-3|TRBV7-9|NA
TGTGCCAGCAGCTTAGTGCGAAACACAGATACGCAGTATTTT
CASSLVRNTDTQYF
>NA|TRBJ1-2|TRBV7-9|NA
TGTGCCAGCAGCTTAGGAATGACAGTTGGCCAGCTAGGCTACACCTTC
CASSLGMTVGQLGYTF
>NA|TRBJ2-7|TRBV19|NA
TGTGCCAGTAGTATATCCCCGCCAGGGTTCGAGCAGTACTTC
CASSISPPGFEQYF